A selection of T cell receptor beta chains follows, all from one sample in a study of blood T cell repertoires in COVID-19. Repertoires were generated with immunoSEQ multiplex PCR, while TCRdb's copy carries only in-frame clones and drops some. Among around 190,000 clones listed, about 88% were seen once. The sequencing sample was made of PBMCs or T cells enriched from blood (not recorded which). These receptor sequences come from a woman in her twenties or thirties who had recovered from COVID-19. The CDR3 runs from the conserved cysteine through the conserved F or W. A D gene is named only where the DNA matches it firmly. Not every row has a clone size; where given, it reads once, few, many or a size class.

abundance	v_gene	j_gene	d_gene	CDR3aa	CDR3nt
once	TRBV28	TRBJ2-1	NA	CASREGANREGREQFF	TGTGCCAGCAGGGAGGGGGCTAACCGGGAGGGGCGGGAGCAGTTCTTC
NA	TRBV6-5	TRBJ2-7	NA	CASSYSRGGRGYEQYF	TGTGCCAGCAGTTACTCGAGAGGGGGAAGAGGCTACGAGCAGTACTTC
NA	TRBV5-4	TRBJ2-1	TRBD1	CASSEGGANDNEQFF	TGTGCCAGCAGCGAAGGGGGCGCTAATGACAATGAGCAGTTCTTC
NA	TRBV6-5	TRBJ1-2	TRBD1	CASSPHRDSHGYTF	TGTGCCAGCAGTCCGCACCGGGACAGCCATGGCTACACCTTC
NA	TRBV24-1	TRBJ2-1	NA	CATSLGRGYSYNEQFF	TGTGCCACCAGTTTGGGGCGGGGTTACTCTTACAATGAGCAGTTCTTC
NA	TRBV21-1	TRBJ2-5	NA	CASSTQTGHQETQYF	TGTGCCAGCAGCACCCAGACAGGACACCAAGAGACCCAGTACTTC
NA	TRBV18	TRBJ1-2	TRBD1	CASSPIGQGNYGYTF	TGTGCCAGCTCACCGATTGGACAGGGCAACTATGGCTACACCTTC
NA	TRBV6-5	TRBJ1-2	TRBD1	CASRTGQGNGYTF	TGTGCCAGCAGGACGGGACAGGGTAATGGCTACACCTTC
NA	TRBV19	TRBJ1-5	TRBD1	CASSIDDRGDSNQPQHF	TGTGCCAGTAGTATAGATGACAGGGGAGATAGCAATCAGCCCCAGCATTTT
many	TRBV6-4	TRBJ2-1	TRBD2	CASSDSGGAYNEQFF	TGTGCCAGCAGTGACTCCGGGGGGGCCTACAATGAGCAGTTCTTC
NA	TRBV7-7	TRBJ2-3	TRBD1	CASSTLTGRFTDTQYF	TGTGCTAGCAGCACCTTGACAGGGAGATTCACAGATACGCAGTATTTT
NA	TRBV4-2	TRBJ2-7	NA	CASSQEISGLSYEQYF	TGTGCCAGCAGCCAAGAAATATCAGGCCTCTCCTACGAGCAGTACTTC
NA	TRBV3-1/TRBV3-2	TRBJ2-1	TRBD2	CASSPSTKREGQNEQFF	TGTGCCAGCAGCCCGTCGACTAAGCGGGAGGGCCAGAATGAGCAGTTCTTC
NA	TRBV5-4	TRBJ2-2	NA	CASSPMRTGELFF	TGTGCCAGCAGCCCAATGAGGACCGGGGAGCTGTTTTTT
once	TRBV28	TRBJ1-5	TRBD1	CASSLDRGNQPQHF	TGTGCCAGCAGCTTAGACAGGGGCAATCAGCCCCAGCATTTT
many	TRBV10-1	TRBJ2-3	NA	CASTEGGPTDTQYF	TGCGCCAGCACCGAAGGGGGACCCACAGATACGCAGTATTTT
NA	TRBV6-6	TRBJ2-1	NA	CASKTWGGSYNEQFF	TGTGCCAGCAAAACTTGGGGAGGCAGCTACAATGAGCAGTTCTTC
NA	TRBV4-1	TRBJ1-3	NA	CASSPPSNTIYF	TGCGCCAGCAGCCCCCCTTCGAACACCATATATTTT
NA	TRBV7-3	TRBJ1-1	NA	CASKKGLLNTEAFF	TGTGCCAGCAAAAAGGGACTGTTGAACACTGAAGCTTTCTTT
few	TRBV12-5	TRBJ2-2	TRBD2	CASGRSSGGYTGELFF	TGTGCTAGTGGCCGTTCTAGCGGGGGGTACACCGGGGAGCTGTTTTTT
NA	TRBV19	TRBJ2-7	NA	CASSELALTYEQYF	TGTGCCAGTAGCGAACTAGCTTTAACCTACGAGCAGTACTTC
NA	TRBV14	TRBJ2-1	NA	CASSQGPDYHNEQFF	TGTGCCAGCAGCCAAGGACCTGACTACCACAATGAGCAGTTCTTC
NA	TRBV11-2	TRBJ1-4	NA	CASNPPAGEKLFF	TGTGCCAGCAACCCTCCCGCGGGGGAAAAACTGTTTTTT
few	TRBV7-7	TRBJ2-1	NA	CASSLAPGANEQFF	TGTGCTAGCAGCTTAGCGCCAGGGGCCAATGAGCAGTTCTTC
NA	TRBV5-1	TRBJ1-2	TRBD1	CASSLSGQGYGYTF	TGCGCCAGCAGCTTGAGTGGACAGGGGTATGGCTACACCTTC
NA	TRBV7-8	TRBJ1-4	NA	CASSEGGGLNEKLFF	TGTGCCAGCAGCGAGGGTGGGGGACTTAATGAAAAACTGTTTTTT
NA	TRBV3-1/TRBV3-2	TRBJ2-2	NA	CASSLRGGITGELFF	TGTGCCAGCAGCCTGCGTGGGGGGATCACCGGGGAGCTGTTTTTT
NA	TRBV27	TRBJ1-1	NA	CASYDGAVNTEAFF	TGTGCCAGCTACGATGGCGCGGTGAACACTGAAGCTTTCTTT
NA	TRBV2	TRBJ2-2	TRBD2	CASSRPSGRALELFF	TGTGCCAGCAGCCGCCCTAGCGGGAGGGCCCTGGAGCTGTTTTTT
many	TRBV3-1/TRBV3-2	TRBJ2-5	TRBD2	CASSQVSGGAGYF	TGTGCCAGCAGCCAAGTGAGCGGGGGGGCAGGTTACTTC
NA	TRBV29-1	TRBJ1-4	TRBD1	CSVADRGNEKLFF	TGCAGCGTTGCGGACAGGGGCAATGAAAAACTGTTTTTT
NA	TRBV5-3	TRBJ2-2	TRBD2	CARSLVRTSGTGELFF	TGTGCCAGAAGCTTGGTCAGGACTAGTGGTACCGGGGAGCTGTTTTTT
NA	TRBV28	TRBJ1-5	NA	CASSLFGGQPQHF	TGTGCCAGCAGTTTATTCGGGGGTCAGCCCCAGCATTTT
NA	TRBV28	TRBJ1-2	TRBD1	CASSAVTGTGGYGYTF	TGTGCCAGCAGTGCAGTGACCGGGACAGGGGGCTATGGCTACACCTTC
NA	TRBV6-5	TRBJ1-3	NA	CASRGLKGTGNTIYF	TGTGCCAGCAGGGGACTCAAGGGGACTGGAAACACCATATATTTT
NA	TRBV29-1	TRBJ1-2	TRBD1	CSVAGQGLYGYTF	TGCAGCGTTGCGGGACAGGGCCTATATGGCTACACCTTC
NA	TRBV28	TRBJ1-3	NA	CASSLGRVISGNTIYF	TGTGCCAGCAGTTTAGGCAGGGTCATCTCTGGAAACACCATATATTTT
NA	TRBV9	TRBJ1-6	NA	CASSVDQGAVYPLHF	TGTGCCAGCAGCGTAGACCAAGGGGCAGTATACCCCCTCCACTTT
NA	TRBV24-1	TRBJ1-5	TRBD1	CATRGQGNQPQHF	TGTGCCACGAGGGGACAGGGCAATCAGCCCCAGCATTTT
NA	TRBV5-8	TRBJ1-1	TRBD1	CASIPQGGEAFF	TGTGCCAGCATCCCCCAGGGGGGAGAAGCTTTCTTT
NA	TRBV11-2	TRBJ1-3	TRBD1	CASSTRQGSGNTIYF	TGTGCCAGCAGCACTCGACAGGGCTCTGGAAACACCATATATTTT
few	TRBV10-3	TRBJ2-1	TRBD2	CAIGASGNNEQFF	TGTGCCATCGGGGCTAGCGGGAACAATGAGCAGTTCTTC
NA	TRBV5-1	TRBJ1-4	TRBD1	CASSLAGSTGRFTEKLFF	TGCGCCAGCAGCTTGGCAGGATCGACAGGGAGGTTTACCGAAAAACTGTTTTTT
NA	TRBV6-1	TRBJ1-4	TRBD1	CASSESGTANEKLFF	TGTGCCAGCAGTGAATCCGGGACAGCTAATGAAAAACTGTTTTTT
NA	TRBV28	TRBJ1-1	NA	CASSSRRGTEAFF	TGTGCCAGCAGTTCCAGAAGGGGGACTGAAGCTTTCTTT
NA	TRBV28	TRBJ2-3	NA	CASRLRRGWGTDTQYF	TGTGCCAGCAGGCTCAGACGCGGATGGGGCACAGATACGCAGTATTTT
few	TRBV5-6	TRBJ1-5	NA	CASSLGQSNQPQHF	TGTGCCAGCAGCTTGGGACAGAGCAATCAGCCCCAGCATTTT
few	TRBV7-8	TRBJ2-1	NA	CASSLKRSEYNEQFF	TGTGCCAGCAGCTTGAAGAGGTCGGAATACAATGAGCAGTTCTTC
NA	TRBV5-6	TRBJ2-3	NA	CASSQKTRAGDTQYF	TGTGCCAGCAGCCAGAAAACGAGGGCGGGAGATACGCAGTATTTT
NA	TRBV28	TRBJ2-3	TRBD2	CASSLLAGGQDTQYF	TGTGCCAGCAGTTTGCTAGCGGGAGGTCAAGATACGCAGTATTTT
NA	TRBV5-4	TRBJ2-1	NA	CASSAETENNEQFF	TGTGCCAGCAGCGCCGAGACAGAGAACAATGAGCAGTTCTTC
NA	TRBV18	TRBJ2-3	TRBD2	CASSPAGGLDTQYF	TGTGCCAGCTCACCAGCGGGGGGGCTGGATACGCAGTATTTT
NA	TRBV28	TRBJ2-3	NA	CASTLGTAGGDTQYF	TGTGCCAGCACCCTTGGGACCGCCGGGGGAGATACGCAGTATTTT
NA	TRBV19	TRBJ2-1	TRBD1	CANPGQGHGEQFF	TGTGCCAACCCGGGACAGGGTCACGGTGAGCAGTTCTTC
NA	TRBV2	TRBJ2-5	TRBD2	CASSREEETQYF	TGTGCCAGCAGCCGGGAGGAAGAGACCCAGTACTTC